This T cell receptor beta chain came from a study of cytomegalovirus exposure and HLA in healthy donors. Study-level points and caveats: A later analysis showed TCR association rates differing by HLA locus, peaking at DRB1 and lowest at HLA-C.

PCR used 60 Vbeta primers and 13 Jbeta primers. Method: immunoSEQ multiplex PCR; TCRdb's copy keeps in-frame clones and lacks some. The sample shows about 160,000 clones, around four fifths of them seen only once. The CDR3 length is 17 residues. In germline, CDR1 is SGHRS, CDR2 YFSETQ. Trimming took 5 bases from V and 3 from J, leaving 23 bases between them. As for this clone: Its antigen remains unknown.

Sequenced material: PBMCs. The TCR sequence derives from a woman younger than 30 in good health and CMV-seronegative. This sequence joins TRBV5-1 and TRBJ1-2; D is perhaps TRBD1 (6 bases). The CDR3 coding sequence is TGCGCCAGCAGTCCTGGGGATACAGGGAATCGGTACTATGGCTACACCTTC. Translating it yields CASSPGDTGNRYYGYTF.